This entry features one T cell receptor beta chain sequence. This entry comes from a study of blood T cell repertoires in COVID-19. Study in general: Some COVID-19 samples were acute and others convalescent; all came from the United States, Italy and Spain. Sources were T cells, B-cell-depleted T cells, or PBMCs; the material itself was cDNA or gDNA.

Trimming took 0 bases from V and 1 from J, leaving 8 bases between them. Per the germline V gene, CDR1 is SGHRS and CDR2 is YFSETQ. The CDR3 runs to 16 residues. The study counted Cohort 3 donors as recovered given two negative PCRs, clearance, or symptom resolution. Sequenced by immunoSEQ multiplex PCR; TCRdb stores in-frame clones only, minus some. Of around 250,000 clones listed, around 89% were seen once; the top ten hold about 4%. The chain employs TRBV5-1 and TRBJ2-6, with a weak D call TRBD2 (5 bases). The sequenced sample consisted of PBMCs or T cells enriched from blood (not recorded which). The sequence was collected from a woman aged 25-40 years who had recovered from COVID-19. DNA for the CDR3: TGCGCCAGCAGCTTGGCCGGGGTATCTGGGGCCAACGTCCTGACTTTC. This gives the protein CASSLAGVSGANVLTF.